One and the same sample provided the 3 T cell receptor beta chains below, sequenced in a study of T cells after yellow fever vaccination. In TCRdb, the 5' RACE reads were re-called with MiXCR into one record per CDR3 protein. Of some 250,000 distinct CDR3 sequences listed, approximately 3.6% are singletons. Sequencing was performed on PBMCs, taken 15 days after the yellow fever booster vaccination. These receptors came from a man between 18 and 35 years old who received the YFV17D yellow fever vaccine.

This clonotype was observed at least ten times. The chain joins TRBV20-1 to TRBJ2-3, with D hard to call. CDR1 DFQATT and CDR2 SNEGSKA come from the germline V gene (reference sequence). V was pared by 3 bases and J by 0 bases, with 7 bases between. CDR3 length equals 13 residues. DNA of the CDR3: TGCAGTGCTAGCCCCCACAGCACAGATACGCAGTATTTT. The encoded protein is CSASPHSTDTQYF.

In its sample, this clonotype was seen many times. This rearrangement joins TRBV19 to TRBJ1-5; D perhaps matches TRBD1 (5 bases). CDR3 length: 12 amino acids. Germline V gene data show CDR1 as LNHDA and CDR2 as SQIVND (reference sequence). The V end lost 10 bases, the J end lost 7 bases, and 14 bases lay between the germline ends. CDR3 in DNA: TGTGCCACTAAAACGGGGGACCAGCCCCAGCATTTT. Amino acid sequence: CATKTGDQPQHF. The variable domain in full, with the rest retrieved from reference TRBV19 and TRBJ1-5, is DGGITQSPKYLFRKEGQNVTLSCEQNLNHDAMYWYRQDPGQGLRLIYYSQIVNDFQKGDIAEGYSVSREKKESFPLTVTSAQKNPTAFYLCATKTGDQPQHFGDGTRLSIL.

This clonotype was observed at least ten times. The rearrangement joins TRBV29-1 to TRBJ1-5; D call uncertain. V was clipped by 4 bases and J by 0 bases, with 10 bases between them. This CDR3 has 14 amino acids. Germline V gene data show CDR1 as SQVTM and CDR2 as ANQGSEA. CDR3 nucleotides: TGCAGCGTTGGGGAGGGCACTAGCAATCAGCCCCAGCATTTT. This codes for CSVGEGTSNQPQHF.